These 25 T cell receptor beta chains were sequenced from one sample in a study of neoadjuvant anti-PD-1 for oral cavity cancer. The repertoire was sequenced with immunoSEQ multiplex PCR; TCRdb's copy has only in-frame clones and lacks some. The sample consists of approximately 32,000 clones, around nine tenths of them appearing once. The sequenced sample was PBMCs, obtained before nivolumab (anti-PD-1) treatment. The receptors come from a person aged 35-80 years with oral cavity squamous cell carcinoma.

This chain connects TRBV6-1 to TRBJ2-3, with a weak D call TRBD2 (6 bases). Per the germline V gene, CDR1 is MNHNS and CDR2 is SASEGT. This CDR3 spans 12 amino acids. Deletions cut 8 bases from V and 8 bases from J, with 14 bases between. For the CDR3, the DNA is TGTGCCAGCCTAAGACTAGTAGGTACGCAGTATTTT. It encodes CASLRLVGTQYF.

The J gene is TRBJ2-1, the V gene TRBV6-5, with 13 positions matching TRBD2. V trimming: 6 bases; J trimming: 8 bases; junction bases outside the gene matches: 7. The CDR3 runs 15 residues. Germline CDR1 MNHEY, CDR2 SVGAGI. This CDR3 is CASSQTSGGYDEQFF. The CDR3, as DNA: TGTGCCAGCAGCCAGACTAGCGGGGGGTACGATGAGCAGTTCTTC.

The chain combines TRBV5-6 with TRBJ2-1; no firm D call. The germline V gene encodes CDR1 SGHDT and CDR2 YYEEEE. V dropped 1 base and J dropped 4 bases, with 6 bases sitting between them. The CDR3 has 13 residues. The CDR3 DNA follows: TGTGCCAGCAGCTTGAGCACTTACAATGAGCAGTTCTTC. This encodes CASSLSTYNEQFF.

This clone appeared a single time. The genes are TRBV4-3 and TRBJ2-7; unclear D gene. Trimming shortened V by 0 bases and J by 0 bases, and 6 bases separated the two germline ends. The CDR3 is made up of 14 amino acids. Per germline, CDR1 LGHNA and CDR2 YSLEER. DNA for the CDR3: TGCGCCAGCAGCCAAGATTTCGGCTCCTACGAGCAGTACTTC. Its protein product is CASSQDFGSYEQYF.

V usage is TRBV11-2 and J usage is TRBJ2-1; TRBD2 aligns across 8 bases. J gave up 4 bases and V 4 bases, and 6 bases lay outside the gene matches. The V gene's germline CDR1 is SGHAT and CDR2 FQNNGV. CDR3 length equals 15 residues. CDR3 DNA sequence: TGTGCCAGCAGCTATACGATAGCGGGGTACAATGAGCAGTTCTTC. Residues: CASSYTIAGYNEQFF.

V and J are TRBV6-5 and TRBJ2-3; tentatively, D is TRBD1 (6 bases). The V and J ends lost 0 bases and 2 bases respectively, with 12 bases between them. The CDR3 is made up of 16 amino acids. From germline, CDR1 is MNHEY and CDR2 SVGAGI. The DNA of the CDR3 is TGTGCCAGCAGTTACTCGAGTACAGGGAACACAGATACGCAGTATTTT. Its protein is CASSYSSTGNTDTQYF.

The rearrangement uses TRBV7-6 and TRBJ1-2; no definite D call. The CDR3 length is 13 residues. Germline CDR1 and CDR2: SGHVS and FNYEAQ. V shed 1 base and J shed 4 bases, with 7 bases lying between them. The CDR3 nucleotides are TGTGCCAGCAGCTTAGGGCCCCCCTATGGCTACACCTTC. The encoded protein is CASSLGPPYGYTF.

The V call is TRBV9, the J call TRBJ2-2, with D unresolved. The CDR3 runs to 15 residues. Trimming stripped 2 bases from V and 1 base from J, with 9 bases between. Looked up from germline, CDR1 is SGDLS and CDR2 is YYNGEE. In DNA form, the CDR3 reads TGTGCCAGCAGCGTGTCGCAGGTGAACACCGGGGAGCTGTTTTTT. This codes for CASSVSQVNTGELFF.

This clone was counted once. This chain joins TRBV2 and TRBJ1-6; a weak D match, TRBD1 (6 bases). This CDR3 is built from 14 residues. V was shortened by 5 bases and J by 9 bases, with 14 bases between the two germline ends. Germline values: CDR1 SNHLY, CDR2 FYNNEI. The CDR3 DNA reads as TGTGCCAGCAGTCCCGGGACAAACCCTTCACCCCTCCACTTT. As protein: CASSPGTNPSPLHF.

The chain has TRBV5-6 and TRBJ2-5; D perhaps matches TRBD1 (6 bases). V dropped 0 bases and J dropped 2 bases, with 14 bases sitting between them. The germline gives CDR1 SGHDT, CDR2 YYEEEE. CDR3 length: 16 residues. The CDR3 coding sequence is TGTGCCAGCAGCTTGGGTACAGGGTTCGTACAAGAGACCCAGTACTTC. Its translation is CASSLGTGFVQETQYF.

The chain employs TRBV5-4 and TRBJ1-1; TRBD1 might be the D (6 bases). The germline V gene encodes CDR1 SGHNT and CDR2 YYREEE (reference sequence). The CDR3 is made up of 17 amino acids. Trimming stripped 0 bases from V and 4 bases from J, with 19 bases between. The CDR3 is CASSLAGGGTLGTEAFF. The CDR3 nucleotides read TGTGCCAGCAGCTTGGCGGGAGGGGGGACTTTAGGCACTGAAGCTTTCTTT.

The rearrangement joins TRBV7-3 to TRBJ2-1; 12 nucleotides line up with TRBD2. Unmatched junction bases numbered 13, after V lost 2 bases and J lost 5 bases. This CDR3 is built from 19 residues. Germline V gene lookup returns CDR1 SGHTA and CDR2 FQGTGA. This chain's CDR3 is CASSLRRTSGAMGHNEQFF. CDR3 DNA: TGTGCCAGCAGCTTACGCCGGACTAGCGGGGCGATGGGCCACAATGAGCAGTTCTTC.

J is TRBJ1-4 and V is TRBV7-9; D is perhaps TRBD1 (5 bases). Germline V gives CDR1 SEHNR, CDR2 FQNEAQ (reference sequence). The CDR3 is made up of 13 amino acids. V was trimmed by 4 bases and J by 5 bases, leaving 8 bases between them. The CDR3 spells CASSYRGNEKLFF. The CDR3 coding sequence is TGTGCCAGCAGCTACCGGGGGAATGAAAAACTGTTTTTT. The entire variable domain, with the rest obtained from reference TRBV7-9 and TRBJ1-4, is as follows: DTGVSQNPRHKITKRGQNVTFRCDPISEHNRLYWYRQTLGQGPEFLTYFQNEAQLEKSRLLSDRFSAERPKGSFSTLEIQRTEQGDSAMYLCASSYRGNEKLFFGSGTQLSVL.

V gene TRBV7-9 combines with J gene TRBJ1-2, with 7 nucleotides matching TRBD1. Germline lookup yields CDR1 SEHNR and CDR2 FQNEAQ (reference sequence). The CDR3 is 16 amino acids. The V gene end was trimmed by 3 bases and the J gene end by 0 bases; junction bases not matched to a gene: 7. This CDR3 is CASSFTPGTANYGYTF. DNA of the CDR3: TGTGCCAGCAGCTTTACTCCCGGGACAGCTAACTATGGCTACACCTTC.

The chain carries TRBV7-6 and TRBJ2-5; D is unclear. With 6 bases removed from V and 4 bases from J, the gap between germline ends came to 6 bases. Germline lookup yields CDR1 SGHVS and CDR2 FNYEAQ. The CDR3 is 11 residues long. The CDR3 coding sequence is TGTGCCAGCAGTAACTCAGAGACCCAGTACTTC. It is translated as CASSNSETQYF.

The V call is TRBV29-1, the J call TRBJ2-3; D gene unclear. The germline V and J ends were trimmed by 4 bases and 4 bases, with 15 bases remaining between them. From germline, CDR1 is SQVTM and CDR2 ANQGSEA. The CDR3 runs to 14 residues. The chain's CDR3 is CSVAGPFYPDTQYF. DNA for the CDR3: TGCAGCGTTGCCGGGCCCTTCTACCCAGATACGCAGTATTTT.

V is TRBV7-2 and J is TRBJ2-7; either TRBD1 or TRBD2 may fit D (5 bases each). Germline assignment: CDR1 SGHTA and CDR2 FQGNSA. The CDR3 covers 15 residues. The ends were cut back, 1 base at V and 4 bases at J, with 14 bases in the middle. The CDR3, as DNA: TGTGCCAGCAGCTTAGACGGGACGGGCTTTTACGAGCAGTACTTC. Residues: CASSLDGTGFYEQYF. Full variable domain (outside the CDR3, taken from reference TRBV7-2 and TRBJ2-7): GAGVSQSPSNKVTEKGKDVELRCDPISGHTALYWYRQSLGQGLEFLIYFQGNSAPDKSGLPSDRFSAERTGGSVSTLTIQRTQQEDSAVYLCASSLDGTGFYEQYFGPGTRLTVT.

J is TRBJ2-5 and V is TRBV11-3; D is uncertain. The V gene lost 0 bases and the J gene lost 4 bases, with 9 bases spanning the gap. Germline values: CDR1 SGHNT, CDR2 YENEEA. CDR3 size: 14 residues. CDR3 nucleotide sequence: TGTGCCAGCAGCTTAGAGTGGGGTTCAGAGACCCAGTACTTC. Amino acid sequence: CASSLEWGSETQYF. The entire variable domain, with the rest obtained from reference TRBV11-3 and TRBJ2-5, is as follows: EAGVVQSPRYKIIEKKQPVAFWCNPISGHNTLYWYLQNLGQGPELLIRYENEEAVDDSQLPKDRFSAERLKGVDSTLKIQPAELGDSAVYLCASSLEWGSETQYFGPGTRLLVL.

There are a few counts of this clone. The chain carries TRBV6-6 and TRBJ2-5; D unclear. The CDR3 spans 13 residues. In germline, CDR1 is MNHNY, CDR2 SVGAGI (reference sequence). V lost 4 bases to trimming and J lost 2 bases, with 8 bases between them. The DNA for the CDR3 is TGTGCCAGCAGTTCCAATCGTCAAGAGACCCAGTACTTC. This encodes CASSSNRQETQYF.

The V and J genes are TRBV7-9 and TRBJ2-1; possibly TRBD1 for D (6 bases). Germline lookup yields CDR1 SEHNR and CDR2 FQNEAQ (reference sequence). The CDR3 loop spans 13 amino acids. Deletions cut 8 bases from V and 2 bases from J, with 10 bases between. CDR3 coding DNA: TGTGCCAGCGTGGGGACACCCTACAATGAGCAGTTCTTC. Encoded protein: CASVGTPYNEQFF.

The gene calls are TRBV6-5 and TRBJ2-7; a weak D match, TRBD2 (6 bases). The CDR3 consists of 14 residues. V was trimmed by 2 bases and J by 4 bases, leaving 12 bases between them. The germline CDR1 and CDR2 sequences are MNHEY and SVGAGI. The CDR3 spells CASSYARGGYEQYF. Here the CDR3 DNA reads TGTGCCAGCAGTTACGCGCGGGGCGGTTACGAGCAGTACTTC.

A remark on this clone: Other DNA variants within this sample encode the same CDR3. The chain carries TRBV10-3 and TRBJ1-5; D perhaps matches TRBD1 (5 bases). Trimming removed 3 bases from V and 5 bases from J, with 5 bases in between. The CDR3 has 12 amino acids. CDR1 ENHRY and CDR2 SYGVKD come from the germline V gene. This CDR3 reads CAISEGDQPQHF. DNA for the CDR3: TGTGCCATCAGTGAAGGGGATCAGCCCCAGCATTTT.

V usage is TRBV28 and J usage is TRBJ1-3; D is perhaps TRBD1 (6 bases). There are 15 residues in the CDR3. CDR1 and CDR2 (germline): MDHEN, SYDVKM. The ends were cut back, 6 bases at V and 0 bases at J, with 12 bases in the middle. DNA of the CDR3: TGTGCCAGCAGCTTAGGGGGGGTCTCTGGAAACACCATATATTTT. Residues: CASSLGGVSGNTIYF.

The chain recombines TRBV6-5 with TRBJ1-2; D is perhaps TRBD1 (5 bases). Trimming took 8 bases from V and 7 from J, leaving 20 bases between them. Germline V gene lookup returns CDR1 MNHEY and CDR2 SVGAGI. There are 14 residues in the CDR3. CDR3 bases: TGTGCCAGCGGGGGAGGGGCAGCGGCTCGTGGCTACACCTTC. Translating it yields CASGGGAAARGYTF.

This chain links TRBV6-5 with TRBJ1-2; D might be TRBD1 (6 bases). Germline CDR1 MNHEY, CDR2 SVGAGI. With 3 bases removed from V and 10 bases from J, the gap between germline ends came to 9 bases. The CDR3 has 11 amino acids. The CDR3 DNA sequence: TGTGCCAGCAGTTATTACAGGGACTACACCTTC. This translates into CASSYYRDYTF.